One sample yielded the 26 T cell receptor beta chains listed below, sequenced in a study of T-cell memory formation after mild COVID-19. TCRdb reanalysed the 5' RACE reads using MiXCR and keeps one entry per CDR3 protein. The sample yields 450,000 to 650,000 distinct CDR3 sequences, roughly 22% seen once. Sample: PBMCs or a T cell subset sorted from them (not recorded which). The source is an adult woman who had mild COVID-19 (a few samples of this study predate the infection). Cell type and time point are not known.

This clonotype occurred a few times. CDR3 sequence (DNA): TGCAGTGCTAGCTCTCCGGAAATCTCTACCCAAGGGATTAATGAGCAGTTCTTC. The encoded protein is CSASSPEISTQGINEQFF. The chain joins TRBV20-1 to TRBJ2-1; D is uncertain. Germline CDR1 reads DFQATT; CDR2 reads SNEGSKA (reference sequence). With 3 bases removed from V and 7 bases from J, the gap between germline ends came to 28 bases. The CDR3 consists of 18 residues.

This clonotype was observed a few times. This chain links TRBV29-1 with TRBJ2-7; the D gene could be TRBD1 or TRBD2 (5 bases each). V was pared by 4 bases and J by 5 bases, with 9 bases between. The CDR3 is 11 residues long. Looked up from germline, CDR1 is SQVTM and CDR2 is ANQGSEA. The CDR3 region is CSVGLGDEQYF. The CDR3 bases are TGCAGCGTTGGCTTGGGGGACGAGCAGTACTTC.

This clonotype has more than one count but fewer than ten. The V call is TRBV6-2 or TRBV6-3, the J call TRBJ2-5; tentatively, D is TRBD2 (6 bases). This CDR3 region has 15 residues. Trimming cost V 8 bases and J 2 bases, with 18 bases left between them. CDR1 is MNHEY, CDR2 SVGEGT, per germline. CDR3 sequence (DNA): TGTGCCAGCCTAAAATTCGGGGGTCATCAAGAGACCCAGTACTTC. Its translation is CASLKFGGHQETQYF.

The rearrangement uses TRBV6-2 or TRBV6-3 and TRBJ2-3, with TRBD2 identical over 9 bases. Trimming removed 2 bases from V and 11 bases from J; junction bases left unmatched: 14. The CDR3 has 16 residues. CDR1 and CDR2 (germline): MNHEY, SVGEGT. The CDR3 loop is CASSYGTSRPGPQQYF. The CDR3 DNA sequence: TGTGCCAGCAGTTACGGGACTAGCCGCCCGGGTCCCCAGCAGTATTTT.

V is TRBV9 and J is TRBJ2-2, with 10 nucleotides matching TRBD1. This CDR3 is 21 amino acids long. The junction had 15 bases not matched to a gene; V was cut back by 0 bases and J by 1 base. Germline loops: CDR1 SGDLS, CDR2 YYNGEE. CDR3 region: CASSVGTDRGLVQLNTGELFF. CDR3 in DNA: TGTGCCAGCAGCGTAGGCACCGACAGGGGGCTAGTTCAGTTGAACACCGGGGAGCTGTTTTTT.

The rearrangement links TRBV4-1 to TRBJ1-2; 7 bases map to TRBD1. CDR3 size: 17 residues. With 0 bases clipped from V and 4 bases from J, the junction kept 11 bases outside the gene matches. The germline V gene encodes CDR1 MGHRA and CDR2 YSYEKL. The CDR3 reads CASSQEAWDRPFYGYTF. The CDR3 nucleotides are TGCGCCAGCAGCCAAGAGGCGTGGGACAGACCCTTCTATGGCTACACCTTC.

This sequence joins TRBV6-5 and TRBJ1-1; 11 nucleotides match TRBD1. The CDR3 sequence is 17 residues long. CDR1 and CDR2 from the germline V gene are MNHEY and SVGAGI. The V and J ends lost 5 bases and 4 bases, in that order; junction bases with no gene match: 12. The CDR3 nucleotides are TGTGCCAGCAGTCGGACAGGGGGCGAATTATCGGTCACTGAAGCTTTCTTT. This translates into CASSRTGGELSVTEAFF.

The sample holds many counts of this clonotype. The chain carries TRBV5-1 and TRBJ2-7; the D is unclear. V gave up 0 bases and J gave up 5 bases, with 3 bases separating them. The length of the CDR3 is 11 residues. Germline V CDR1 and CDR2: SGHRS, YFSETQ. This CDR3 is CASSLEDEQYF. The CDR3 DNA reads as TGCGCCAGCAGCTTGGAGGACGAGCAGTACTTC.

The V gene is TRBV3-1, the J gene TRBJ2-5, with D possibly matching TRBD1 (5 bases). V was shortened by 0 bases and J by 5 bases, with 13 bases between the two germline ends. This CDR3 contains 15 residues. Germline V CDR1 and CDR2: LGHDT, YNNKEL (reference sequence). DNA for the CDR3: TGTGCCAGCAGCCAAGAGACAGCCAGGCGGGAGACCCAGTACTTC. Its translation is CASSQETARRETQYF.

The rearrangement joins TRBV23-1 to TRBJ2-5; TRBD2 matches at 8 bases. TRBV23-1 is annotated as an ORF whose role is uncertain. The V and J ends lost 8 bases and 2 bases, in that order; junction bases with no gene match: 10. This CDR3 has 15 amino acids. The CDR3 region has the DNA TGCGCCAGCCGGAATCGGGGGGGCCCACAAGAGACCCAGTACTTC. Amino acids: CASRNRGGPQETQYF.

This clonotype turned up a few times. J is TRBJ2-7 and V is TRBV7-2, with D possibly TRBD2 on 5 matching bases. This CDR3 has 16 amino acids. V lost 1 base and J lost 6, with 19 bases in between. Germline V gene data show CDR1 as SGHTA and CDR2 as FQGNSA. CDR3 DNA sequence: TGTGCCAGCAGCTTAGTCCCGTTTCCTGAGGGCCCCGAGCAGTACTTC. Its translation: CASSLVPFPEGPEQYF.

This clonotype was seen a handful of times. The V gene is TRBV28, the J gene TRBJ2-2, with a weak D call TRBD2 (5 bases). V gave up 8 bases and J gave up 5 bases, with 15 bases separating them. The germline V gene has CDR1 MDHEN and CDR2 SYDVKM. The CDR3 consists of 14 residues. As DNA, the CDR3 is TGTGCCAGCGGGTTGGAATCGGGGACCGGGGAGCTGTTTTTT. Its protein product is CASGLESGTGELFF.

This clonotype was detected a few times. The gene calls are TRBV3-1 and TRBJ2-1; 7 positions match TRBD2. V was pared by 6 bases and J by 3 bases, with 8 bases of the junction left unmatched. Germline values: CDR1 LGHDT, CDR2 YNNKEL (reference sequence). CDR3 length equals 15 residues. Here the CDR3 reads CASSQTGTNYNEQFF. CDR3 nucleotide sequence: TGTGCCAGCAGTCAAACCGGGACTAACTACAATGAGCAGTTCTTC.

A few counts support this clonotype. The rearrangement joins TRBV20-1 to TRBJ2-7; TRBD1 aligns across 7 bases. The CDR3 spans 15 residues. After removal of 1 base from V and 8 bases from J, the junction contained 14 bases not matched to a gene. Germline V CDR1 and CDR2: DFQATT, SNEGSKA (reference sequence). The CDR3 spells CSARVAGTEVLQQYF. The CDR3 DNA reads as TGCAGTGCTAGAGTCGCCGGGACAGAGGTTTTGCAGCAGTACTTC.

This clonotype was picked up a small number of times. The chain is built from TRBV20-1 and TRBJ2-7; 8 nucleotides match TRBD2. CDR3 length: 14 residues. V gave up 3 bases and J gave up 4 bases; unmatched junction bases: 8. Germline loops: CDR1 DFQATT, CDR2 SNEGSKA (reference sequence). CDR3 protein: CSASVRGGSYEQYF. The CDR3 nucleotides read TGCAGTGCTAGCGTCCGGGGGGGATCGTACGAGCAGTACTTC.

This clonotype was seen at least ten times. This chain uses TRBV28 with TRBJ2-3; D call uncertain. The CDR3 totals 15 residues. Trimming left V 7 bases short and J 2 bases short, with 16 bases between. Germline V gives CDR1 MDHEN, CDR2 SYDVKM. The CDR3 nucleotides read TGTGCCAGCAATTCTCCGACGAGACTCACAGATACGCAGTATTTT. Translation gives CASNSPTRLTDTQYF.

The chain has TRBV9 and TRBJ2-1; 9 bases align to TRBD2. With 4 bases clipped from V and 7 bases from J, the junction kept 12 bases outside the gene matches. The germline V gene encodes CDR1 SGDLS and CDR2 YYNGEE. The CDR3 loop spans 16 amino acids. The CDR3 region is CASSQGGLAITNEQFF. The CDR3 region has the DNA TGTGCCAGCAGCCAGGGTGGACTAGCGATTACTAATGAGCAGTTCTTC.

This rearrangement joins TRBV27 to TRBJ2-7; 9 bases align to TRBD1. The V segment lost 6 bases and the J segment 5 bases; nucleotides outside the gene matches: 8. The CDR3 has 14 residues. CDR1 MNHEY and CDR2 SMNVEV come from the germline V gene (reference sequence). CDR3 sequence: CASRPGQGPHEQYF. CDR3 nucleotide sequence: TGTGCCAGCAGACCGGGACAGGGTCCCCACGAGCAGTACTTC.

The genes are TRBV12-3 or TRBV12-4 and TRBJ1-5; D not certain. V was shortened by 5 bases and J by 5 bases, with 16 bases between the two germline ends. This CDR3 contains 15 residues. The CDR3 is CASSIGGGRDQPQHF. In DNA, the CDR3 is TGTGCCAGCAGTATAGGAGGTGGGCGAGATCAGCCCCAGCATTTT.

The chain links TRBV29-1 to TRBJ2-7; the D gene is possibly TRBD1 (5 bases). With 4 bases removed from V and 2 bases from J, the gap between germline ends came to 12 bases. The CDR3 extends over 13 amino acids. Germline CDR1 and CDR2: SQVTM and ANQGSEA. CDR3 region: CSVGSGPTYEQYF. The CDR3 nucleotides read TGCAGCGTTGGATCAGGGCCTACCTACGAGCAGTACTTC.

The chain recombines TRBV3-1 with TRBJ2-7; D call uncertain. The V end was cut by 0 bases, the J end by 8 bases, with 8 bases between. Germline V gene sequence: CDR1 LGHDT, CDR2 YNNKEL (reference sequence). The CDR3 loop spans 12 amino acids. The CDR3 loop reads CASSQDLSKQYF. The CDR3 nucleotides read TGTGCCAGCAGCCAAGACTTAAGTAAGCAGTACTTC.

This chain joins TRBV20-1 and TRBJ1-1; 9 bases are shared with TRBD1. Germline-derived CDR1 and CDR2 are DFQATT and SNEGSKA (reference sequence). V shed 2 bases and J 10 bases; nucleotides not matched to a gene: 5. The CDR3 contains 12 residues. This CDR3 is CSARHQTGGAFF. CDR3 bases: TGCAGTGCTAGACATCAGACAGGGGGAGCTTTCTTT.

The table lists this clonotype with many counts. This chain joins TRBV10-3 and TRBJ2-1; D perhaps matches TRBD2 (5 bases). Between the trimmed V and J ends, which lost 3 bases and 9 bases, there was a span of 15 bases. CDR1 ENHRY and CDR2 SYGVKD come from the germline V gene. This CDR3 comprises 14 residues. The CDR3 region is CAISDRGLWAEQFF. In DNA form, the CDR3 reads TGTGCCATCAGTGACCGGGGTTTGTGGGCTGAGCAGTTCTTC.

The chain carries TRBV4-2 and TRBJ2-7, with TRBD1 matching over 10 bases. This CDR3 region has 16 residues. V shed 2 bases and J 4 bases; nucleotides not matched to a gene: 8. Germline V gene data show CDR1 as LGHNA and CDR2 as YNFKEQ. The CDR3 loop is CASSQSGTGAFYEQYF. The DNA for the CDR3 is TGTGCCAGCAGCCAATCCGGGACAGGGGCATTTTACGAGCAGTACTTC.

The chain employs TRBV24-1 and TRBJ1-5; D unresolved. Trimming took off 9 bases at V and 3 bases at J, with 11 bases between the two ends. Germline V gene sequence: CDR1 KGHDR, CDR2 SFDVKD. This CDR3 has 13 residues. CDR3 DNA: TGTGCCACCTCCTCCGGACCCAATCAGCCCCAGCATTTT. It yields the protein CATSSGPNQPQHF.

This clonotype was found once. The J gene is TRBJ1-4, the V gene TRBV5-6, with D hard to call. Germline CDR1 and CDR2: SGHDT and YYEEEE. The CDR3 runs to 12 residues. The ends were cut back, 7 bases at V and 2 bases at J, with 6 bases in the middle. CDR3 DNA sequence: TGTGCCAGCGGACGGACTAATGAAAAACTGTTTTTT. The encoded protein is CASGRTNEKLFF.